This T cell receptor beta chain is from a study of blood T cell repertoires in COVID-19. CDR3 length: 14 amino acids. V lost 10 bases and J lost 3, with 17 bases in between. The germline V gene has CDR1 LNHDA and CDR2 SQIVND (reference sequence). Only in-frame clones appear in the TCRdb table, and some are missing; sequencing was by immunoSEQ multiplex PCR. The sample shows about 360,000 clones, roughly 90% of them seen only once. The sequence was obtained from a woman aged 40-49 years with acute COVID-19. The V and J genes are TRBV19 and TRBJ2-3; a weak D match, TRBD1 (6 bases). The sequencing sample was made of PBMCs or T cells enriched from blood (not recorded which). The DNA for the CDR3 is TGTGCCACGAGAAAACAGGGTGGGACAGATACGCAGTATTTT. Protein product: CATRKQGGTDTQYF.